These 31 T cell receptor beta chains came from one sample sequenced in a study of blood T cell repertoires in COVID-19. Repertoires were generated with immunoSEQ multiplex PCR, while TCRdb's copy carries only in-frame clones and drops some. This table has about 280,000 clones, roughly 80% appearing once. The sequenced sample was PBMCs or T cells enriched from blood (not recorded which). The receptors stem from a man aged 35 to 55 who had been exposed to COVID-19.

This clone has just a few counts. V and J are TRBV30 and TRBJ2-7; 9 nucleotides agree with TRBD1. V was pared by 4 bases and J by 4 bases, with 11 bases of the junction left unmatched. CDR3 length: 15 residues. CDR1 is GTSNPN and CDR2 is SVGIG in the germline V gene (reference sequence). The CDR3 DNA sequence: TGTGCCTGGAACCGGGACAGGGCCTTATCATACGAGCAGTACTTC. Encoded protein: CAWNRDRALSYEQYF.

The chain joins TRBV7-2 to TRBJ2-2; perhaps TRBD1 as D (5 bases). From germline, CDR1 is SGHTA and CDR2 FQGNSA. This CDR3 comprises 15 residues. The V end lost 4 bases, the J end lost 6 bases, and 15 bases lay between the germline ends. CDR3 amino acids: CASSSMARAAGELFF. CDR3 DNA sequence: TGTGCCAGCAGCTCTATGGCCAGGGCTGCCGGGGAGCTGTTTTTT.

The table lists this clone with a count of one. The CDR3 here is CASIQVNSPLHF. The CDR3 DNA sequence: TGTGCCAGCATCCAGGTTAATTCACCCCTCCACTTT. V is TRBV2 and J is TRBJ1-6; D is ambiguous. The CDR3 runs to 12 residues. Looked up from germline, CDR1 is SNHLY and CDR2 is FYNNEI. V was trimmed by 7 bases and J by 6 bases, leaving 7 bases between them. The full variable domain, with the rest looked up from reference TRBV2 and TRBJ1-6, is EPEVTQTPSHQVTQMGQEVILRCVPISNHLYFYWYRQILGQKVEFLVSFYNNEISEKSEIFDDQFSVERPDGSNFTLKIRSTKLEDSAMYFCASIQVNSPLHFGNGTRLTVT.

This rearrangement joins TRBV7-3 to TRBJ2-3, with TRBD2 identical over 8 bases. J lost 1 base, V lost 3 bases, and 6 bases had no gene match. The germline V gene encodes CDR1 SGHTA and CDR2 FQGTGA. This CDR3 has 16 amino acids. CDR3 nucleotide sequence: TGTGCCAGCAGCTTTGGAGCGGGAGCGGGCACAGATACGCAGTATTTT. Its protein is CASSFGAGAGTDTQYF.

The table lists this clone with a few counts. V and J are TRBV19 and TRBJ1-5, with D possibly TRBD1 on 6 matching bases. Germline CDR1 is LNHDA and CDR2 is SQIVND (reference sequence). The CDR3 is made up of 14 amino acids. Trimming took off 5 bases at V and 8 bases at J, with 16 bases between the two ends. The CDR3 bases are TGTGCCAGTAGTCCGCCAGGGGCCTTAGAGCCCCAGCATTTT. Its translation is CASSPPGALEPQHF.

This clone was detected once. This chain joins TRBV15 and TRBJ2-2; a possible D gene is TRBD2 (9 bases). The germline V gene encodes CDR1 LNHNV and CDR2 YYDKDF (reference sequence). The CDR3 runs to 18 residues. V was trimmed by 0 bases and J by 9 bases, leaving 23 bases between them. CDR3 in amino acids: CATSRDPRGLAGQRELFF. The CDR3 DNA is TGTGCCACCAGCAGAGATCCCAGGGGGCTAGCGGGACAACGGGAGCTGTTTTTT. The full variable domain, with the rest looked up from reference TRBV15 and TRBJ2-2, is DAMVIQNPRYQVTQFGKPVTLSCSQTLNHNVMYWYQQKSSQAPKLLFHYYDKDFNNEADTPDNFQSRRPNTSFCFLDIRSPGLGDTAMYLCATSRDPRGLAGQRELFFGEGSRLTVL.

This rearrangement joins TRBV30 to TRBJ1-2, with unresolved D. CDR1 GTSNPN and CDR2 SVGIG come from the germline V gene (reference sequence). Trimming took off 2 bases at V and 4 bases at J, with 17 bases between the two ends. The CDR3 covers 15 residues. CDR3 coding DNA: TGTGCCTGGAGTCGAGGTCGCACTATCCGCTATGGCTACACCTTC. Translated: CAWSRGRTIRYGYTF.

CDR3 in amino acids: CASSKDRNYGYTF. The CDR3 coding sequence is TGTGCCAGCAGCAAGGACAGGAACTATGGCTACACCTTC. V usage is TRBV12-3 or TRBV12-4 and J usage is TRBJ1-2, with 7 bases identical to TRBD1. V shed 6 bases, J shed 2 bases, and the junction held 3 bases outside the gene matches. The CDR3 consists of 13 residues.

The chain uses TRBV7-3 and TRBJ1-3; D gene uncertain. Germline CDR1 reads SGHTA; CDR2 reads FQGTGA. V dropped 4 bases and J dropped 0 bases, with 7 bases sitting between them. The CDR3 extends over 14 amino acids. The CDR3 here is CASSSRSSGNTIYF. The CDR3, as DNA: TGTGCCAGCAGCTCCCGCAGCTCTGGAAACACCATATATTTT.

The genes are TRBV11-2 and TRBJ2-5; D gene unclear. Trimming left V 3 bases short and J 2 bases short, with 7 bases between. CDR3 size: 13 residues. Germline CDR1 and CDR2: SGHAT and FQNNGV. In DNA form, the CDR3 reads TGTGCCAGCAGCTTCGGCGGACAAGAGACCCAGTACTTC. This sequence encodes CASSFGGQETQYF.

In nucleotides, the CDR3 is TGTGCCACCGAAGCCGTTAGCAACTATGGCTACACCTTC. Its protein is CATEAVSNYGYTF. The chain employs TRBV6-6 and TRBJ1-2; no clear D. Trimming shortened V by 10 bases and J by 2 bases, and 14 bases separated the two germline ends. CDR1 and CDR2 from the germline V gene are MNHNY and SVGAGI (reference sequence). The CDR3 length is 13 residues.

This clone was counted a single time. This chain joins TRBV19 and TRBJ1-1; 9 bases are shared with TRBD1. Germline CDR1 is LNHDA and CDR2 is SQIVND (reference sequence). The CDR3 length is 15 residues. V lost 5 bases to trimming and J lost 1 base; unmatched junction nucleotides: 5. The CDR3 region has the DNA TGTGCCAGTAGTCCACGGACAGGGGCGAACACTGAAGCTTTCTTT. It encodes CASSPRTGANTEAFF.

This CDR3 reads CSAASRGEQFF. The CDR3 DNA sequence: TGCAGTGCTGCCTCAAGGGGTGAGCAGTTCTTC. This chain links TRBV20-1 with TRBJ2-1; D may be TRBD1 (5 bases). CDR1 is DFQATT and CDR2 is SNEGSKA in the germline V gene (reference sequence). V lost 5 bases and J 9 bases, leaving 11 bases between the germline ends. This CDR3 has 11 amino acids.

This clone was observed a handful of times. V gene TRBV7-9 combines with J gene TRBJ1-1; no clear D gene. The CDR3 contains 12 residues. The V end lost 7 bases, the J end lost 7 bases, and 13 bases lay between the germline ends. The V gene's germline CDR1 is SEHNR and CDR2 FQNEAQ (reference sequence). The CDR3 spells CASNKEDIEAFF. CDR3 nucleotides: TGTGCCAGCAATAAGGAGGATATTGAAGCTTTCTTT.

The rearrangement links TRBV11-3 to TRBJ2-5, with D possibly TRBD2 on 6 matching bases. V lost 6 bases and J lost 2, with 13 bases in between. The CDR3 length is 14 residues. CDR1 and CDR2 from the germline V gene are SGHNT and YENEEA. The CDR3 DNA follows: TGTGCCAGCAGTCTCAGTCGGGGGCAAGAGACCCAGTACTTC. Protein sequence: CASSLSRGQETQYF.

The table lists this clone with a few counts. The chain uses TRBV5-1 and TRBJ1-1, with D perhaps matching TRBD1 (6 bases). In germline, CDR1 is SGHRS, CDR2 YFSETQ. This CDR3 region has 15 residues. Trimming left V 3 bases short and J 1 base short, with 13 bases between. The CDR3: CASSSQGIPNTEAFF. CDR3 nucleotide sequence: TGCGCCAGCAGCTCCCAGGGGATCCCGAACACTGAAGCTTTCTTT.

The V gene is TRBV5-1, the J gene TRBJ1-2; 9 bases match TRBD1. CDR1 and CDR2 (germline): SGHRS, YFSETQ. The CDR3 runs 13 residues. With 4 bases clipped from V and 7 bases from J, the junction kept 5 bases outside the gene matches. The CDR3 DNA reads TGCGCCAGCAGCGTTGAACAGGGGGCTGGCTACACCTTC. This translates into CASSVEQGAGYTF.

The chain couples TRBV5-5 to TRBJ2-7; 10 bases agree with TRBD1. CDR3 length equals 15 residues. J was trimmed by 6 bases and V by 5 bases; bases with no gene match: 11. Germline V CDR1 and CDR2: SGHKS, YYEKEE (reference sequence). The CDR3 sequence: CASRGTGVFLSEQYF. CDR3 bases: TGTGCCAGCAGAGGGACAGGGGTTTTCTTGAGCGAGCAGTACTTC.

The CDR3 DNA follows: TGTGCCAGCAGTGAAGGGAACAGGAAGGGGAATGAGCAGTTCTTC. It translates to CASSEGNRKGNEQFF. The rearrangement uses TRBV2 and TRBJ2-1; TRBD1 is a possible D gene (5 bases). Per germline, CDR1 SNHLY and CDR2 FYNNEI. The V end was cut by 1 base, the J end by 7 bases, with 14 bases between. CDR3 length: 15 amino acids.

This chain joins TRBV5-5 and TRBJ2-3; no definite D call. V shed 0 bases and J shed 0 bases, with 11 bases lying between them. This CDR3 contains 16 residues. CDR1 and CDR2 from the germline V gene are SGHKS and YYEKEE (reference sequence). The CDR3 loop reads CASSLDWLASTDTQYF. CDR3 in DNA: TGTGCCAGCAGCTTGGACTGGTTAGCTAGCACAGATACGCAGTATTTT. The full variable domain, with the rest looked up from reference TRBV5-5 and TRBJ2-3, is DAGVTQSPTHLIKTRGQQVTLRCSPISGHKSVSWYQQVLGQGPQFIFQYYEKEERGRGNFPDRFSARQFPNYSSELNVNALLLGDSALYLCASSLDWLASTDTQYFGPGTRLTVL.

In this sample, this clone turned up once. The chain couples TRBV27 to TRBJ2-5; the match to TRBD1 covers 7 bases. CDR3 length: 14 residues. CDR1 MNHEY and CDR2 SMNVEV come from the germline V gene (reference sequence). Trimming removed 5 bases from V and 2 bases from J; junction bases left unmatched: 5. The CDR3 loop is CASSPPGQQETQYF. The CDR3 bases are TGTGCCAGCAGTCCCCCGGGACAGCAAGAGACCCAGTACTTC.

The rearrangement uses TRBV10-2 and TRBJ2-7; possibly TRBD2 for D (5 bases). This CDR3 is built from 16 residues. The germline gives CDR1 WSHSY, CDR2 SAAADI. V was shortened by 2 bases and J by 5 bases, with 19 bases between the two germline ends. CDR3 DNA sequence: TGCGCCAGCAGTGAGGGTCGGACTCGCCTTCTAGACGAGCAGTACTTC. Its translation: CASSEGRTRLLDEQYF.

The chain joins TRBV7-8 to TRBJ1-3; the D is unclear. The CDR3 spans 17 residues. Trimming pared 1 base from V and 0 bases from J, leaving 13 bases between. Germline assignment: CDR1 SGHVS and CDR2 FQNEAQ. CDR3 region: CASSLVSSVFSGNTIYF. The DNA of the CDR3 is TGTGCCAGCAGCTTAGTATCATCGGTATTCTCTGGAAACACCATATATTTT.

The chain employs TRBV2 and TRBJ1-1, with 9 bases aligning to TRBD1. The germline V gene has CDR1 SNHLY and CDR2 FYNNEI. With V trimmed by 10 bases and J by 0 bases, 18 bases remained unmatched. The CDR3 loop spans 18 amino acids. The CDR3 nucleotides read TGTGCCACCGTCATTCTCCGACAGGGGGTTTTTTTGAACACTGAAGCTTTCTTT. Protein product: CATVILRQGVFLNTEAFF.

This chain links TRBV5-8 with TRBJ2-3; D is unclear. Germline CDR1 and CDR2: SGHTS and YDEGEE. Between the trimmed V and J ends, which lost 1 base and 3 bases, there was a span of 9 bases. The CDR3 has 14 amino acids. The CDR3 nucleotides read TGTGCCAGCAGCTTGTCTCTAGGTACAGATACGCAGTATTTT. It encodes CASSLSLGTDTQYF.

This chain links TRBV29-1 with TRBJ2-2; D possibly corresponds to TRBD1 (6 bases). The CDR3 length is 13 residues. Trimming took off 5 bases at V and 7 bases at J, with 14 bases between the two ends. Germline V gene sequence: CDR1 SQVTM, CDR2 ANQGSEA. The CDR3 nucleotides are TGCAGCGTTAGATGGCCGGGACACGGGGAGCTGTTTTTT. Encoded protein: CSVRWPGHGELFF.

The gene calls are TRBV2 and TRBJ1-5, with TRBD1 identical over 11 bases. The CDR3 contains 14 residues. Germline lookup yields CDR1 SNHLY and CDR2 FYNNEI. V was clipped by 7 bases and J by 6 bases; unmatched bases: 5. CDR3 sequence reads: CASTPGTGGQPQHF. In nucleotides, the CDR3 is TGTGCCAGCACCCCCGGGACAGGGGGTCAGCCCCAGCATTTT.

The chain uses TRBV12-5 and TRBJ1-5; 9 nucleotides align to TRBD1. The CDR3 has 15 residues. In germline, CDR1 is LGHNT, CDR2 FRNRAP. Losses at the gene ends were 5 bases for V and 4 bases for J; bases not matched to a gene: 6. CDR3 in amino acids: CASGPGTGLNQPQHF. The CDR3 region has the DNA TGTGCTAGTGGTCCCGGGACAGGGTTGAATCAGCCCCAGCATTTT.

The chain links TRBV10-3 to TRBJ2-1; 16 bases are a match to TRBD2. CDR3 length equals 17 residues. Germline V gene sequence: CDR1 ENHRY, CDR2 SYGVKD. V trimming: 5 bases; J trimming: 2 bases; junction bases outside the gene matches: 3. CDR3 DNA sequence: TGTGCCATCAGTCCGGGACTAGCGGGAGGGCCCTACAATGAGCAGTTCTTC. Protein product: CAISPGLAGGPYNEQFF.

V and J are TRBV25-1 and TRBJ2-3; 8 positions agree with TRBD2. Germline trimming cut 7 bases from V and 5 bases from J; bases unmatched to any gene: 11. The CDR3 is 15 residues long. Germline loops: CDR1 MGHDK, CDR2 SYGVNS. DNA of the CDR3: TGTGCCAGCAAGGGGCGGGAGGAGTACAGAGATACGCAGTATTTT. Translating it yields CASKGREEYRDTQYF.

The chain's CDR3 is CASSSPGYLYEQYF. In DNA, the CDR3 is TGTGCCAGCAGTTCGCCGGGGTACTTGTACGAGCAGTACTTC. The rearrangement joins TRBV25-1 to TRBJ2-7; tentative D call: TRBD2 (5 bases). The CDR3 loop spans 14 amino acids. V dropped 5 bases and J dropped 4 bases, with 15 bases sitting between them. Germline V gives CDR1 MGHDK, CDR2 SYGVNS.